This T cell receptor (beta chain) originates from a study of blood T cell repertoires in COVID-19 (TCRdb year 2020). Background for the entire study: Samples covering the acute and convalescent phases of COVID-19 were provided by collaborators in the United States, Italy and Spain. The material from the prospective study consisted of cDNA or gDNA derived from T cells, B-cell-depleted T cells, or PBMCs. Samples were obtained from the ongoing ImmuneRACE study (first 160 participants) and from some 1,300 subjects provided by 6 global collaborators. The repertoires were released in a freely available public database intended as a resource for research on the immune response to SARS-CoV-2. Where available, HLA class I and class II types were obtained from metadata supplied by the sample provider rather than from assay-based typing. Nearly every sample came with metadata listing a de-identified subject ID, COVID-19 status, age in years and sex. Subjects who had been exposed to COVID-19, were actively infected with it, or had recovered from it provided the deeply sampled blood TCRbeta repertoires that made up the dataset.

TCRbeta CDR3 regions were amplified from genomic DNA by means of the immunoSEQ Assay, a bias-controlled multiplex PCR. For the original study's pipeline: Within the assay, amplification of reference gene primers was used to estimate how many nucleated cells each sample contained. To quantify the absolute abundance of each unique TCRbeta CDR3 rearrangement, sequence reads were collapsed and filtered. For each sample, productive Simpson clonality was calculated by taking the square root of Simpson's diversity index across productive rearrangements. TCRdb stores this immuneACCESS table with in-frame sequences only. Part of the clones is absent; in the studies checked, under half of the shortfall reflects unresolved V genes, and no reason is known for the rest. Clonal size and the V and J genes are those of that table, whereas D and trimming came from the DNA. This sample has 370,000 or so clones in its table, and over 65% of those were observed once. Jointly, the top ten make up 0.85% to 1.2% of the sample.

With respect to this clone: What antigen it recognizes has not been identified. Base qualities are missing; no much larger clone stands one base away.

The full study reports these points: The quantity of clinical and demographic metadata differed by source and by participant and was supplied without curation.

Collaborating institutions collected whole blood in K2EDTA tubes following their own protocols. For TCRbeta analysis, collaborators shipped samples as frozen whole blood, isolated PBMCs, or DNA extracted from either of those sample types. From cysteine to phenylalanine, the CDR3 is 15 amino acids long. CDR3 DNA is the only sequence kept; it has 45 bases, read in frame from the first base. The germline V end is reduced by 6 bases and the J end by 3 bases; junction bases left unmatched: 8. In the germline V gene (reference sequence), CDR1 corresponds to MNHEY and CDR2 to SMNVEV. This clonotype was sampled from a human donor with acute or convalescent COVID-19. The donor label of this sample is uncertain. The chain is assembled from TRBV27 and TRBJ1-2; the central 9 bases match TRBD1. The sample taken for sequencing was peripheral blood. The sequence in DNA is TGTGCCAGCAGCCTGGGGACAGGGCTTGACTATGGCTACACCTTC. Its coded protein is CASSLGTGLDYGYTF.